This is a list of T cell receptor beta chains from one sample in a study of blood T cells in healthy people across ages. TCRdb passed the 5' RACE reads through MiXCR, listing each CDR3 protein once. The data hold some 670,000 distinct CDR3 sequences, with about 51% observed a single time. Sequencing was done on a sample of blood. The receptors derive from an elderly woman in good health. The CDR3 runs from the conserved cysteine through the conserved F or W. The D gene is left open where the match is weak. Clone size is stated in some rows and not others, as once, few, many or a class when expanded.

CASSTSPSQEIQYF TGTGCCAGCAGCACAAGCCCTTCCCAAGAGATCCAGTACTTC - TRBJ2-5 TRBV7-8 -
CASSSPHGFNEKLFF TGTGCCAGCAGTTCCCCGCACGGTTTTAATGAAAAACTGTTTTTT many TRBJ1-4 TRBV12-3/TRBV12-4 -
CSARGRGQVDSQPQHF TGCAGTGCTAGGGGTAGGGGACAGGTTGATTCTCAGCCCCAGCATTTT few TRBJ1-5 TRBV20-1 TRBD1
CASRTSGTTQTQYF TGTGCCAGCAGGACTAGCGGGACTACACAGACCCAGTACTTC many TRBJ2-5 TRBV28 TRBD2
CASNPAGGLINAGELFF TGTGCCAGCAACCCGGCAGGGGGCCTTATCAACGCCGGGGAGCTGTTTTTT once TRBJ2-2 TRBV12-3/TRBV12-4 TRBD1
CASSPDRGAEAFF TGTGCCAGCAGTCCCGACAGGGGTGCTGAAGCTTTCTTT - TRBJ1-1 TRBV2 TRBD1
CASNLPRTASGANVLTF TGTGCCAGCAACCTACCCAGGACAGCCTCTGGGGCCAACGTCCTGACTTTC - TRBJ2-6 TRBV12-3/TRBV12-4 -
CASSQLTGGALGYGYTF TGTGCCAGCAGCCAACTTACAGGGGGGGCGCTTGGCTATGGCTACACCTTC - TRBJ1-2 TRBV4-2 TRBD1
CASRNKRGLDTEAFF TGTGCCAGCAGAAATAAAAGGGGGCTCGACACTGAAGCTTTCTTT - TRBJ1-1 TRBV6-5 TRBD1
CASSSNRETQYF TGTGCCAGCAGTTCGAACAGGGAGACCCAGTACTTC few TRBJ2-5 TRBV6-5 -
CASSSILAKNIQYF TGTGCCAGCAGTTCCATATTAGCCAAAAACATTCAGTACTTC few TRBJ2-4 TRBV11-2 -
CASSFSLVGTDTQYF TGTGCCAGCAGCTTCTCACTAGTAGGCACAGATACGCAGTATTTT - TRBJ2-3 TRBV7-9 -
CSASRLEEGYTF TGCAGTGCTAGTCGGCTCGAAGAGGGCTACACCTTC few TRBJ1-2 TRBV20-1 -
CAGRAGQLTGSEQYF TGTGCCGGCAGAGCCGGTCAACTCACAGGGAGCGAGCAGTACTTC once TRBJ2-7 TRBV6-2/TRBV6-3 -
CASTSGGLRHNERFF TGTGCCAGCACCTCAGGGGGCTTAAGGCACAATGAGCGGTTCTTC - TRBJ2-1 TRBV6-5 TRBD1
CATSEVPGTSGRDTGELFF TGTGCCACCAGTGAAGTACCTGGGACTAGCGGGAGAGACACCGGGGAGCTGTTTTTT - TRBJ2-2 TRBV24-1 TRBD2
CASSLLHGQGASDTQYF TGCGCCAGCAGCTTACTCCATGGACAGGGGGCATCAGATACGCAGTATTTT - TRBJ2-3 TRBV5-1 TRBD1
CASSIPGRAGNEQFF TGTGCCAGCAGCATCCCTGGGCGAGCGGGGAATGAGCAGTTCTTC - TRBJ2-1 TRBV21-1 -
CSARDRLARDTQYF TGCAGTGCTAGAGATCGGCTAGCGAGGGATACGCAGTATTTT - TRBJ2-3 TRBV20-1 -
CASAPNRGGNSPLHF TGTGCCAGCGCTCCTAACAGGGGAGGTAATTCACCCCTCCACTTT once TRBJ1-6 TRBV28 TRBD1
CASSEGGIQPQHF TGTGCCAGCAGTGAAGGGGGGATTCAGCCCCAGCATTTT once TRBJ1-5 TRBV25-1 -
CANSPGSASETQYF TGCGCCAACAGCCCCGGTTCGGCATCGGAGACCCAGTACTTC once TRBJ2-5 TRBV5-1 -
CASSQDTGDGNQPQHF TGCGCCAGCAGCCAAGATACAGGGGATGGCAATCAGCCCCAGCATTTT few TRBJ1-5 TRBV4-1 TRBD1
CASSSTGTGGFGELFF TGTGCCAGCAGCTCGACCGGGACAGGGGGCTTCGGGGAGCTGTTTTTT - TRBJ2-2 TRBV28 TRBD1
CASKTQGLDRETQYF TGCGCCAGCAAGACACAGGGACTGGATCGAGAGACCCAGTACTTC - TRBJ2-5 TRBV10-1 -
CAWATGRQATDTQYF TGTGCCTGGGCCACCGGGAGACAGGCTACAGATACGCAGTATTTT - TRBJ2-3 TRBV30 -
CATSISRSQETQYF TGTGCCACCAGCATTAGCCGTAGCCAAGAGACCCAGTACTTC - TRBJ2-5 TRBV15 -
CASSFDSGGGLTQYF TGTGCCAGCAGCTTCGATTCGGGAGGGGGGCTGACCCAGTACTTC - TRBJ2-5 TRBV7-9 TRBD2
CSVVTGGYEQYF TGCAGCGTTGTAACAGGAGGCTACGAGCAGTACTTC - TRBJ2-7 TRBV29-1 -
CASTLLGLSHSYNEQYF TGTGCCAGCACCCTACTCGGGCTATCGCACTCCTACAATGAGCAGTACTTC - TRBJ2-7 TRBV5-8 -
CASSPPAPGTTETQYF TGTGCCAGCAGTCCACCTGCTCCCGGGACTACAGAGACCCAGTACTTC - TRBJ2-5 TRBV12-3/TRBV12-4 TRBD2
CASSYEGSGAREYF TGTGCCAGCAGTTACGAAGGTTCTGGGGCTAGGGAGTACTTC many TRBJ2-4 TRBV6-5 -
CASSLSRSSIYF TGTGCCAGCAGCTTAAGCAGGTCCTCCATATATTTT few TRBJ1-3 TRBV7-2 -
CASSLARQYGEKLFF TGTGCCAGCAGCTTAGCGCGGCAGTACGGTGAAAAACTGTTTTTT - TRBJ1-4 TRBV7-9 -
CASATRRGSTDTQYF TGTGCCAGCGCCACGCGACGGGGGAGCACAGATACGCAGTATTTT many TRBJ2-3 TRBV28 -
CATTRGQYNEQFF TGTGCCACCACCCGGGGGCAGTACAATGAGCAGTTCTTC - TRBJ2-1 TRBV15 -
CSAAGPRLDEQFF TGCAGTGCCGCCGGGCCCCGCCTTGATGAGCAGTTCTTC - TRBJ2-1 TRBV20-1 -
CASSQEGVRIATEAFF TGCGCCAGCAGCCAAGAGGGGGTGAGAATAGCCACTGAAGCTTTCTTT - TRBJ1-1 TRBV4-1 -
CASSLWGTGASNYGYTF TGTGCCAGCAGTTTATGGGGGACAGGCGCCTCTAACTATGGCTACACCTTC - TRBJ1-2 TRBV7-2 TRBD1
CASSVRDRDYEQYF TGTGCCAGCAGCGTACGGGACAGGGACTACGAGCAGTACTTC many TRBJ2-7 TRBV9 TRBD1
CASSFGPGNEQYF TGTGCCAGCAGTTTTGGGCCAGGGAACGAGCAGTACTTC - TRBJ2-7 TRBV12-3/TRBV12-4 -
CASRREGSTGELFF TGTGCCAGCAGGAGGGAGGGGAGCACCGGGGAGCTGTTTTTT - TRBJ2-2 TRBV12-3/TRBV12-4 TRBD2
CASSPSGSFGNGQFF TGTGCCAGCAGCCCCAGCGGGAGTTTTGGAAATGGGCAGTTCTTC - TRBJ2-1 TRBV12-3/TRBV12-4 TRBD2
CSLEGSLETQYF TGCAGCCTTGAGGGCAGCCTGGAGACCCAGTACTTC many TRBJ2-5 TRBV29-1 -
CASGSFEGWETQYF TGTGCCAGCGGATCGTTCGAGGGGTGGGAGACCCAGTACTTC few TRBJ2-5 TRBV12-3/TRBV12-4 -
CASSLWDSKNIQYF TGTGCCAGCAGTTTATGGGACAGCAAAAACATTCAGTACTTC - TRBJ2-4 TRBV12-3/TRBV12-4 TRBD1